This is a list of T cell receptor beta chains from one sample in a study of shared clonotypes between healthy human individuals. Profiling relied on immunoSEQ multiplex PCR, and the TCRdb table lists in-frame clones only, not all of them. The table records some 900,000 clones, 76% of them present only once. Sequencing used memory CD4+ T cells sorted from blood. All receptors derive from a man between 18 and 29 years old in good health. The CDR3 runs from the conserved cysteine through the conserved F or W. The D gene is left open where the match is weak. For some rows the clone size is stated as once, few or many, or as a class when expanded; others skip it.

NA | TRBJ1-1 | many | TRBV10-1 | 13 | CASSPGLNTEAFF | TGCGCCAGCAGCCCCGGGCTGAACACTGAAGCTTTCTTT
NA | TRBJ2-5 | NA | TRBV12-2 | 15 | CASRQKGASEETQYF | TGTGCAAGTCGCCAGAAAGGGGCTAGCGAAGAGACCCAGTACTTC
TRBD1 | TRBJ2-5 | NA | TRBV25-1 | 16 | CASSEDRTGGLETQYF | TGTGCCAGCAGTGAGGATAGGACAGGGGGCTTGGAGACCCAGTACTTC
TRBD1 | TRBJ1-1 | NA | TRBV5-4 | 14 | CASSLKQGATEAFF | TGTGCCAGCAGCCTCAAACAGGGGGCCACTGAAGCTTTCTTT
TRBD1 | TRBJ2-5 | NA | TRBV27 | 16 | CASSLSTLGTGGKQYF | TGTGCCAGCAGTTTATCTACCCTAGGGACAGGGGGTAAGCAGTACTTC
NA | TRBJ1-2 | NA | TRBV7-2 | 14 | CASSLDSPNYGYTF | TGTGCCAGCAGCTTGGACAGCCCTAACTATGGCTACACCTTC
NA | TRBJ1-3 | few | TRBV14 | 15 | CASSQFGGSGNTIYF | TGTGCCAGCAGCCAATTCGGTGGCTCTGGAAACACCATATATTTT
TRBD1 | TRBJ1-2 | NA | TRBV7-2 | 15 | CASSLDGTGVHGYTF | TGTGCCAGCAGCTTAGACGGGACAGGGGTACATGGCTACACCTTC
TRBD1 | TRBJ1-1 | NA | TRBV19 | 14 | CASSPATGRTEAFF | TGTGCCAGTAGTCCGGCGACAGGGAGGACTGAAGCTTTCTTT
NA | TRBJ1-1 | NA | TRBV5-1 | 14 | CASSSGGGNTEAFF | TGCGCCAGCAGCTCAGGCGGGGGGAACACTGAAGCTTTCTTT
NA | TRBJ2-7 | NA | TRBV25-1 | 12 | CASSELKSEQYF | TGTGCCAGCAGTGAATTAAAAAGCGAGCAGTACTTC
TRBD1 | TRBJ2-7 | NA | TRBV27 | 15 | CASSLSPGGTYEQYF | TGTGCCAGCAGTTTATCCCCAGGGGGCACCTACGAGCAGTACTTC
NA | TRBJ1-6 | few | TRBV27 | 14 | CASSLLTGVSPLHF | TGTGCCAGCAGTCTACTCACCGGGGTTTCACCCCTCCACTTT
NA | TRBJ2-5 | NA | TRBV27 | 13 | CASSTLYQETQYF | TGTGCCAGCAGTACCTTGTACCAAGAGACCCAGTACTTC
TRBD1 | TRBJ2-5 | NA | TRBV5-1 | 15 | CASSPRDRGEETQYF | TGCGCCAGCAGCCCAAGGGACAGGGGGGAAGAGACCCAGTACTTC
NA | TRBJ1-2 | NA | TRBV6-6 | 13 | CASIPDPNYGYTF | TGTGCCAGCATACCGGACCCTAACTATGGCTACACCTTC
TRBD1 | TRBJ1-1 | few | TRBV5-4 | 14 | CASSSRTGITEAFF | TGTGCCAGCAGCAGCCGGACAGGGATCACTGAAGCTTTCTTT
NA | TRBJ2-5 | NA | TRBV29-1 | 13 | CSVARTSQETQYF | TGCAGCGTAGCAAGGACCTCACAAGAGACCCAGTACTTC
TRBD2 | TRBJ2-1 | few | TRBV10-2 | 14 | CASSEQTSTNEQFF | TGCGCCAGCAGTGAACAGACTAGCACCAATGAGCAGTTCTTC
NA | TRBJ1-2 | few | TRBV14 | 14 | CASSQQQGNYGYTF | TGTGCCAGCAGCCAACAACAGGGAAACTATGGCTACACCTTC
NA | TRBJ2-3 | once | TRBV29-1 | 12 | CSVGTATDTQYF | TGCAGCGTCGGGACTGCCACAGATACGCAGTATTTT
NA | TRBJ2-3 | NA | TRBV7-9 | 16 | CASSLVLGAGADTQYF | TGTGCCAGCAGCTTAGTCCTCGGAGCCGGGGCAGATACGCAGTATTTT
NA | TRBJ2-1 | NA | TRBV30 | 14 | CAWGNTFSYNEQFF | TGTGCCTGGGGGAATACGTTCTCCTACAATGAGCAGTTCTTC
NA | TRBJ1-2 | NA | TRBV7-2 | 15 | CASILTGTQPYGYTF | TGTGCCAGCATCCTAACAGGGACCCAACCCTATGGCTACACCTTC
NA | TRBJ2-2 | NA | TRBV2 | 13 | CASQSENTGELFF | TGTGCCAGTCAATCCGAAAACACCGGGGAGCTGTTTTTT
TRBD1 | TRBJ1-5 | NA | TRBV5-6 | 17 | CASSLAGQPYSNQPQHF | TGTGCCAGCAGCTTGGCGGGACAGCCGTATAGCAATCAGCCCCAGCATTTT
NA | TRBJ2-5 | NA | TRBV7-2 | 14 | CASSLIGGKETQYF | TGTGCCAGCAGCTTGATTGGCGGGAAGGAGACCCAGTACTTC
NA | TRBJ1-5 | few | TRBV7-9 | 15 | CASSLAGGGGQPQHF | TGTGCCAGCAGCTTAGCTGGGGGAGGGGGACAGCCCCAGCATTTT
NA | TRBJ1-1 | NA | TRBV18 | 14 | CASSTGLSNTEAFF | TGTGCCAGCTCGACAGGTCTTTCGAATACTGAAGCTTTCTTT
TRBD2 | TRBJ2-7 | NA | TRBV7-2 | 17 | CASSLKAGGLLGYEQYF | TGTGCCAGCAGCTTAAAAGCGGGAGGCCTCTTAGGCTACGAGCAGTACTTC
NA | TRBJ2-1 | NA | TRBV7-9 | 16 | CASSLNRDLGVYEQFF | TGTGCCAGCAGCCTGAACAGGGATCTAGGTGTCTATGAGCAGTTCTTC
NA | TRBJ1-2 | NA | TRBV19 | 15 | CASRTPGQFNYGYTF | TGTGCCAGTAGAACCCCCGGGCAGTTTAACTATGGCTACACCTTC
TRBD1 | TRBJ1-5 | NA | TRBV15 | 15 | CATSSPGQGDQPQHF | TGTGCCACCAGCAGTCCAGGACAGGGGGATCAGCCCCAGCATTTT
NA | TRBJ2-6 | NA | TRBV4-3 | 16 | CASSQEVGSGANVLTF | TGCGCCAGCAGCCAAGAAGTCGGCTCTGGGGCCAACGTCCTGACTTTC
TRBD1 | TRBJ2-2 | NA | TRBV10-3 | 17 | CAIKLLSGTGNTGELFF | TGTGCCATCAAATTACTATCCGGGACAGGGAACACCGGGGAGCTGTTTTTT
NA | TRBJ1-6 | NA | TRBV6-5 | 15 | CASRGTSSYNSPLHF | TGTGCCAGTCGGGGGACTAGCTCCTATAATTCACCCCTCCACTTT
NA | TRBJ1-2 | NA | TRBV19 | 14 | CASQSFWGNYGYTF | TGTGCCAGTCAATCTTTCTGGGGTAACTATGGCTACACCTTC